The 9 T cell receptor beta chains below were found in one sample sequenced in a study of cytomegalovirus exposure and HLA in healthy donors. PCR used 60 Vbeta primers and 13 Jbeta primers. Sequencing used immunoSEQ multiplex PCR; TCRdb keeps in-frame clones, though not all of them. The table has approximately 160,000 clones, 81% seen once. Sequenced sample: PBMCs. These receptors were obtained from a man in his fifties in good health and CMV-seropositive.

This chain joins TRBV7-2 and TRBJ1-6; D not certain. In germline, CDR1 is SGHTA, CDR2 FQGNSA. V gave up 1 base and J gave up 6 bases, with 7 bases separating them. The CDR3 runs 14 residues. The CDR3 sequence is CASSLVLPNSPLHF. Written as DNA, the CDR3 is TGTGCCAGCAGCTTAGTTCTCCCTAATTCACCCCTCCACTTT.

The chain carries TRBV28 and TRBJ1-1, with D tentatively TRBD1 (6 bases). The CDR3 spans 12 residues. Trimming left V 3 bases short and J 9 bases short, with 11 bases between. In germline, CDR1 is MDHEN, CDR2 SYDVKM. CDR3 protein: CASSFGQNKAFF. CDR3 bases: TGTGCCAGCAGTTTCGGACAGAATAAAGCTTTCTTT. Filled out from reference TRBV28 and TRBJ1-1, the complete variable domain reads DVKVTQSSRYLVKRTGEKVFLECVQDMDHENMFWYRQDPGLGLRLIYFSYDVKMKEKGDIPEGYSVSREKKERFSLILESASTNQTSMYLCASSFGQNKAFFGQGTRLTVV.

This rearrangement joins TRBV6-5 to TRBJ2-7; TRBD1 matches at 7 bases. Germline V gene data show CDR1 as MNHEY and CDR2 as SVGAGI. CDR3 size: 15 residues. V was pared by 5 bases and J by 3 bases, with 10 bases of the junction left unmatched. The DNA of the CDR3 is TGTGCCAGCAGTCTACGGGACAGCACCCTCTACGAGCAGTACTTC. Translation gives CASSLRDSTLYEQYF.

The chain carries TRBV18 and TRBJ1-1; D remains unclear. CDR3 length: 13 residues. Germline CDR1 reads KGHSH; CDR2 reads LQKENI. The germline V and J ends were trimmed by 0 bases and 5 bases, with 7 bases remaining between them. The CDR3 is CASSPPASTEAFF. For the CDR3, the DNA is TGTGCCAGCTCACCACCCGCCAGTACTGAAGCTTTCTTT. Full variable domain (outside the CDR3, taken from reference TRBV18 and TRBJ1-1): NAGVMQNPRHLVRRRGQEARLRCSPMKGHSHVYWYRQLPEEGLKFMVYLQKENIIDESGMPKERFSAEFPKEGPSILRIQQVVRGDSAAYFCASSPPASTEAFFGQGTRLTVV.

In DNA form, the CDR3 reads TGTGCCAACGGCAGTCCTCCCGGGACAGCTCTTGGCGCCTACGAGCAGTACTTC. Translation: CANGSPPGTALGAYEQYF. The chain employs TRBV2 and TRBJ2-7; 7 positions agree with TRBD1. Germline CDR1 is SNHLY and CDR2 is FYNNEI. The CDR3 contains 18 residues. Trimming cost V 10 bases and J 2 bases; bases outside gene matches: 23.

This chain's CDR3 is CASRHFTTDTYGYTF. The CDR3 DNA is TGCGCCAGCAGACACTTTACGACAGACACCTATGGCTACACCTTC. The chain has TRBV4-1 and TRBJ1-2; D is possibly TRBD1 (5 bases). The CDR3 contains 15 residues. Looked up from germline, CDR1 is MGHRA and CDR2 is YSYEKL. Trimming took off 6 bases at V and 4 bases at J, with 18 bases between the two ends.

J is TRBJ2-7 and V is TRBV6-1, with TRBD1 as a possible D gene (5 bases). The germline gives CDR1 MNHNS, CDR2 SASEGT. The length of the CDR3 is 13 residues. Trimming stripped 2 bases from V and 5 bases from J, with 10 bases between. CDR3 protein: CASSESGAHEQYF. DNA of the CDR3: TGTGCCAGCAGTGAATCTGGGGCCCACGAGCAGTACTTC.

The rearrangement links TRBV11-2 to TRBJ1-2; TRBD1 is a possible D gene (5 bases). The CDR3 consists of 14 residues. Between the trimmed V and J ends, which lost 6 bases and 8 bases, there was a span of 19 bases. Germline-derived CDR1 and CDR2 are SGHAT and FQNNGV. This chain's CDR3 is CASRVTGARGGYTF. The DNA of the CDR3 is TGTGCCAGCAGAGTGACGGGTGCGCGGGGGGGCTACACCTTC.

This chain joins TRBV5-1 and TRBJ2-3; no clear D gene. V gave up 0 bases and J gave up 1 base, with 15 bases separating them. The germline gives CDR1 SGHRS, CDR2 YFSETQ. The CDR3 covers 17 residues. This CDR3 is CASSLEPQSAGTDTQYF. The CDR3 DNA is TGCGCCAGCAGCTTGGAACCGCAGAGCGCGGGCACAGATACGCAGTATTTT.